This T cell receptor (beta chain) derives from a study of blood T cell repertoires in COVID-19. The overall study: The cDNA or gDNA used as material had been derived from T cells, B-cell-depleted T cells, or PBMCs.

The CDR3 covers 14 residues. In the study's own analysis: Researchers report that nucleated cell counts were estimated from reference gene primer amplification. Sequencing was performed with immunoSEQ multiplex PCR; in TCRdb, only in-frame clones are kept and a portion is missing. V, J and clone size derive from that table, while D and trimming were established from the DNA sequence. Among 300,000 to 400,000 clones listed, around 87% were seen once. The sequence came from a man aged 50-60 years with active or convalescent COVID-19. Sequencing was performed on peripheral blood. V and J are TRBV21-1 and TRBJ2-1; the table's D gene call, TRBD2, was not cross checked with the DNA. TRBV21-1 is assigned pseudogene status. The CDR3 bases are TGTGCCAGCACCAGGGAGGGCTCCTACAATGAGCAGTTCTTC. Its protein product is CASTREGSYNEQFF.